The clone carrying this T cell receptor beta chain was seen a few times. The data were taken from a study of blood T cell repertoires in COVID-19. Study context: Italy, Spain and the United States were the sources of the convalescent and acute COVID-19 samples. In each case, the material was cDNA or gDNA derived from T cells, B-cell-depleted T cells, or PBMCs.

This table comes from immunoSEQ multiplex PCR, and its TCRdb copy is limited to in-frame clones, with some not included. The sample shows tens of thousands of clones, around 85% of them seen only once. CDR1 is MDHEN, CDR2 SYDVKM, per germline. The CDR3 has 13 amino acids. V shed 3 bases and J shed 10 bases, with 10 bases lying between them. The sample consisted of peripheral blood. The J gene is TRBJ1-6, the V gene TRBV28; no reliable D call. The TCR was taken from a human donor in a cohort sampled during active COVID-19. Written as DNA, the CDR3 is TGTGCCAGCAGTTTCCTGGGCCGATCACCCCTCCACTTT. This gives the protein CASSFLGRSPLHF. The entire variable domain, with the rest obtained from reference TRBV28 and TRBJ1-6, is as follows: DVKVTQSSRYLVKRTGEKVFLECVQDMDHENMFWYRQDPGLGLRLIYFSYDVKMKEKGDIPEGYSVSREKKERFSLILESASTNQTSMYLCASSFLGRSPLHFGNGTRLTVT.